This TCR beta chain came from a study of T cells in Graves' hyperthyroidism and ophthalmopathy. Study-level results: Most expanded thyroid clonotypes above 0.001 also appeared in blood. The model's output predicted ophthalmopathy at a median of 6.5 months prior to onset.

The V end was cut by 3 bases, the J end by 0 bases, with 14 bases between. This CDR3 is 17 amino acids long. The germline V gene encodes CDR1 MDHEN and CDR2 SYDVKM. PBMCs were obtained from about 10 ml fresh peripheral blood. Amplification of TCR beta CDR3 regions used RNA as the template. Primed by the HTBI set, a first-round RT-PCR was run on the TCR CDR3. TCRdb itself ran the multiplex PCR reads through MiXCR, one entry per CDR3 protein. The data show 490,000 or so distinct CDR3 sequences, with roughly 21% seen just once and roughly 44% held by the top ten. This clonotype was picked up many times. The antigen remains unidentified.

Input material: blood. The chain uses TRBV28 and TRBJ1-4, with D hard to call. This TCR came from a man aged 40-55 years with Graves' ophthalmopathy. CDR3 in amino acids: CASSLEQSIATNEKLFF. CDR3 DNA sequence: TGTGCCAGCAGTTTGGAACAGTCAATTGCAACTAATGAAAAACTGTTTTTT.